This T cell receptor beta chain was obtained from a study of T-cell reconstitution after alpha-beta-depleted transplantation in children. The CDR3 contains 16 residues. V lost 5 bases to trimming and J lost 7 bases; unmatched junction nucleotides: 10. This clonotype turned up a few times. Molecular barcoding with unique molecular identifiers was used for the TCRbeta library. TCRdb re-analysed the PCR reads in MiXCR, keeping a single row per CDR3 protein. This sample yields just under 550,000 distinct CDR3 sequences, of which around 18% are seen a single time; about 3.1% belongs to the top ten. The TCR sequence derives from a human donor who donated a stem cell graft to a child with acute lymphoblastic leukemia. The sample consisted of PBMCs from the stem cell graft donor, taken from the stem cell graft. The rearrangement uses TRBV12-3 or TRBV12-4 and TRBJ2-1; 11 bases match TRBD2. CDR3 amino acids: CASSPHSGRARNEQFF. The CDR3 DNA sequence: TGTGCCAGCAGTCCTCATAGCGGGAGGGCGAGGAATGAGCAGTTCTTC.